This T cell receptor beta chain was sequenced during a study of T cells expressing NK-cell markers. Study context: The study sequenced eight donors, seven HCMV-seropositive and one seronegative. General study findings and limits: These clonotypes, the leaders elsewhere, also led the CD3+CD56-NKG2C+ fraction in several donors. Whether the expanded NKG2C+ T cell clones recognized HCMV remained unclear.

The CDR3 covers 14 residues. Germline CDR1 reads GTSNPN; CDR2 reads SVGIG (reference sequence). TCR beta cDNA was made by 5'RACE template switching with UMIs. TCRdb reprocessed the 5' RACE reads and reports one entry per CDR3 protein, with no DNA. The repertoire table contains some 600,000 distinct CDR3 sequences. Turning to this clonotype: Antigen: not known.

The source is a man aged 18 to 30 in good health. Sequenced sample: blood T cells: a sorted CD56 or NKG2C T cell subset, CD4+ or CD8+ T cells, or bulk PBMC T cells (not recorded which). The chain combines TRBV30 with TRBJ1-2; TCRdb picks TRBD1, but there is no DNA to check that call. The CDR3 sequence is CAWSGGGVRLGYTF. The full variable domain, its missing parts supplied by reference TRBV30 and TRBJ1-2, is SQTIHQWPATLVQPVGSPLSLECTVEGTSNPNLYWYRQAAGRGLQLLFYSVGIGQISSEVPQNLSASRPQDRQFILSSKKLLLSDSGFYLCAWSGGGVRLGYTFGSGTRLTVV.